The next 25 T cell receptor beta chains were all read from a single sample in a study of blood T cell repertoires in COVID-19. Generated by immunoSEQ multiplex PCR, the TCRdb table keeps only in-frame clones and is missing some. The sample lists about 240,000 clones, around nine tenths seen once, with under 9% in the top ten. The source material was peripheral blood. These receptors originate from a woman between 70 and 85 years old with active or convalescent COVID-19.

This clone is a singleton in its sample. J is TRBJ1-2 and V is TRBV19; 7 bases line up with TRBD1. CDR1 and CDR2 from the germline V gene are LNHDA and SQIVND (reference sequence). With V trimmed by 4 bases and J by 5 bases, 4 bases remained unmatched. The CDR3 sequence is 13 residues long. DNA of the CDR3: TGTGCCAGTAGTACCGACAGGGATTATGGCTACACCTTC. It codes for CASSTDRDYGYTF.

This clone has more than one count but fewer than ten. The rearrangement joins TRBV15 to TRBJ1-1; no clear D gene. V was trimmed by 8 bases and J by 2 bases, leaving 12 bases between them. The CDR3 has 13 amino acids. Germline loops: CDR1 LNHNV, CDR2 YYDKDF (reference sequence). The CDR3 protein is CATSVASNTEAFF. The CDR3 bases are TGTGCCACCTCCGTGGCCTCCAACACTGAAGCTTTCTTT.

The rearrangement joins TRBV7-7 to TRBJ2-3; 10 positions match TRBD1. Germline V gene sequence: CDR1 SSHAT, CDR2 FNYEAQ (reference sequence). After removal of 5 bases from V and 6 bases from J, the junction contained 8 bases not matched to a gene. This CDR3 is built from 15 residues. For the CDR3, the DNA is TGTGCCAGCAGCCGGACAGGGGGAGAGTGGGATACGCAGTATTTT. Protein sequence: CASSRTGGEWDTQYF.

The chain combines TRBV19 with TRBJ2-5, with TRBD1 identical over 9 bases. This CDR3 has 13 residues. The V gene end was trimmed by 6 bases and the J gene end by 5 bases; junction bases not matched to a gene: 4. Per the germline V gene, CDR1 is LNHDA and CDR2 is SQIVND (reference sequence). The CDR3 region has the DNA TGTGCCAGTAGGGACAGGGGATCGGAGACCCAGTACTTC. As protein: CASRDRGSETQYF.

The chain couples TRBV7-6 to TRBJ2-7, with D possibly TRBD2 on 5 matching bases. V lost 2 bases, J lost 5 bases, and 7 bases lay in between. The CDR3 loop spans 12 amino acids. CDR1 is SGHVS and CDR2 is FNYEAQ in the germline V gene. The chain's CDR3 is CASSLLEDEQYF. The CDR3 nucleotides read TGTGCCAGCAGCTTATTGGAGGACGAGCAGTACTTC.

The V call is TRBV15, the J call TRBJ2-1; no reliable D call. The CDR3 consists of 13 residues. V was trimmed by 0 bases and J by 4 bases, leaving 4 bases between them. The germline V gene encodes CDR1 LNHNV and CDR2 YYDKDF (reference sequence). CDR3 amino acids: CATSRDAYNEQFF. For the CDR3, the DNA is TGTGCCACCAGCAGAGATGCGTACAATGAGCAGTTCTTC.

In regard to this clone: Other DNA sequences of this sample code for an identical CDR3. This sequence joins TRBV12-3 or TRBV12-4 and TRBJ1-3; D gene unclear. This CDR3 spans 13 amino acids. Between the trimmed V and J ends, which lost 6 bases and 0 bases, there was a span of 6 bases. The CDR3 spells CASSRSSGNTIYF. In DNA, the CDR3 is TGTGCCAGCAGCCGTAGCTCTGGAAACACCATATATTTT.

The V call is TRBV19, the J call TRBJ2-1, with 11 bases matching TRBD1. There are 13 residues in the CDR3. Germline assignment: CDR1 LNHDA and CDR2 SQIVND (reference sequence). Trimming took 11 bases from V and 7 from J; bases not matched to a gene: 7. The CDR3 sequence: CAVRDRGENEQFF. CDR3 DNA: TGTGCCGTCCGGGACAGGGGGGAGAATGAGCAGTTCTTC.

This clone has a single count. This rearrangement joins TRBV6-6 to TRBJ2-5; 9 positions agree with TRBD2. Unmatched junction bases numbered 15, after V lost 5 bases and J lost 5 bases. CDR3 size: 17 residues. Germline V gives CDR1 MNHNY, CDR2 SVGAGI (reference sequence). In nucleotides, the CDR3 is TGTGCCAGCAGTCCCGGACTAGCGACGGCCCAGCAGGAGACCCAGTACTTC. Translated: CASSPGLATAQQETQYF.

The gene calls are TRBV7-6 and TRBJ2-3; TRBD1 might be the D (6 bases). V lost 5 bases to trimming and J lost 4 bases, with 19 bases between them. Germline V lookup: CDR1 SGHVS, CDR2 FNYEAQ. The CDR3 runs to 16 residues. CDR3 residues: CASSPSQGLGADTQYF. The CDR3 DNA is TGTGCCAGCAGCCCGTCACAGGGATTAGGGGCAGATACGCAGTATTTT.

The genes are TRBV7-9 and TRBJ1-1; possibly TRBD1 for D (5 bases). Germline-derived CDR1 and CDR2 are SEHNR and FQNEAQ (reference sequence). There are 15 residues in the CDR3. V gave up 0 bases and J gave up 5 bases, with 13 bases separating them. In DNA, the CDR3 is TGTGCCAGCAGCTTAGCGCGGGGGAGTTGGACTGAAGCTTTCTTT. Encoded protein: CASSLARGSWTEAFF.

The V call is TRBV7-2, the J call TRBJ2-6, with a possible D match to TRBD1 (6 bases). CDR1 SGHTA and CDR2 FQGNSA come from the germline V gene. V lost 4 bases, J lost 8 bases, and 15 bases lay in between. The CDR3 loop spans 15 amino acids. DNA of the CDR3: TGTGCCAGCAGCTCACAAGGGGGAGTGACCAACGTCCTGACTTTC. As protein: CASSSQGGVTNVLTF. Full variable domain (remainder filled in from reference TRBV7-2 and TRBJ2-6): GAGVSQSPSNKVTEKGKDVELRCDPISGHTALYWYRQSLGQGLEFLIYFQGNSAPDKSGLPSDRFSAERTGGSVSTLTIQRTQQEDSAVYLCASSSQGGVTNVLTFGAGSRLTVL.

This chain connects TRBV5-1 to TRBJ2-4; the D gene is possibly TRBD1 (6 bases). Per the germline V gene, CDR1 is SGHRS and CDR2 is YFSETQ. Trimming pared 3 bases from V and 6 bases from J, leaving 13 bases between. The CDR3 consists of 14 residues. CDR3 in amino acids: CASSSGRGGNIQYF. Here the CDR3 DNA reads TGCGCCAGCAGCTCAGGACGAGGGGGAAACATTCAGTACTTC.

CDR3 nucleotide sequence: TGCAGCGTTGAAGATCGGGGACAGGCGTGGGGGGATACGCAGTATTTT. It encodes CSVEDRGQAWGDTQYF. The chain links TRBV29-1 to TRBJ2-3; 8 bases agree with TRBD1. The junction had 11 bases not matched to a gene; V was cut back by 0 bases and J by 6 bases. The CDR3 totals 16 residues. Germline assignment: CDR1 SQVTM and CDR2 ANQGSEA.

This chain joins TRBV7-9 and TRBJ2-3; the D is unclear. Germline values: CDR1 SEHNR, CDR2 FQNEAQ (reference sequence). V was shortened by 3 bases and J by 1 base, with 14 bases between the two germline ends. This CDR3 comprises 16 residues. The CDR3 here is CASSFWAAQGTDTQYF. Written as DNA, the CDR3 is TGTGCCAGCAGCTTTTGGGCCGCTCAAGGCACAGATACGCAGTATTTT.

Comments on this clone: The sample contains more than one DNA sequence encoding this CDR3. The gene calls are TRBV29-1 and TRBJ1-1, with D unresolved. This CDR3 has 14 amino acids. V was cut by 4 bases and J by 1 base, with 13 bases left in between. CDR1 is SQVTM, CDR2 ANQGSEA, per germline. Written as DNA, the CDR3 is TGCAGCGTTGCACCCCGGCGGGGGAACACTGAAGCTTTCTTT. As protein: CSVAPRRGNTEAFF.

The CDR3 DNA sequence: TGCGCCAGCAGCCAAGGCCAGGCCACTTACTACGAGCAGTACTTC. Encoded protein: CASSQGQATYYEQYF. The chain uses TRBV4-3 and TRBJ2-7; D not resolved. Germline V lookup: CDR1 LGHNA, CDR2 YSLEER. The CDR3 runs 15 residues. V was cut by 1 base and J by 3 bases, with 13 bases left in between.

This clone has a handful of counts. Here the CDR3 reads CASSRGLDRSTETQYF. CDR3 nucleotides: TGTGCCAGCAGTCGGGGACTGGACAGGTCAACGGAGACCCAGTACTTC. This chain connects TRBV6-2 or TRBV6-3 to TRBJ2-5; D is possibly TRBD1 (7 bases). CDR1 MNHEY and CDR2 SVGEGT come from the germline V gene. There are 16 residues in the CDR3. The V gene lost 5 bases and the J gene lost 5 bases, with 21 bases spanning the gap.

The chain combines TRBV12-5 with TRBJ1-4; D ambiguous. Trimming cost V 8 bases and J 1 base, with 17 bases left between them. CDR1 is LGHNT, CDR2 FRNRAP, per germline. The CDR3 runs 16 residues. CDR3 region: CASTRGQELTNEKLFF. The CDR3 region has the DNA TGTGCTAGTACCCGAGGGCAGGAACTAACTAATGAAAAACTGTTTTTT.

This sequence joins TRBV29-1 and TRBJ1-1; 10 nucleotides align to TRBD1. The CDR3 contains 12 residues. The germline gives CDR1 SQVTM, CDR2 ANQGSEA. V shed 7 bases, J shed 11 bases, and the junction held 10 bases outside the gene matches. The chain's CDR3 is CSGKTGGDRAFF. The CDR3 nucleotides read TGCAGCGGGAAGACAGGGGGCGATAGGGCTTTCTTT.

V gene TRBV7-2 combines with J gene TRBJ2-5, with a possible D match to TRBD2 (5 bases). The V gene's germline CDR1 is SGHTA and CDR2 FQGNSA. This CDR3 is built from 14 residues. V was cut by 4 bases and J by 7 bases, with 16 bases left in between. The CDR3 is CASSSSGTSGTQYF. The CDR3 nucleotides are TGTGCCAGCAGCTCCAGCGGCACCTCGGGGACCCAGTACTTC.

The gene calls are TRBV6-5 and TRBJ1-2; no clear D. Looked up from germline, CDR1 is MNHEY and CDR2 is SVGAGI. V lost 6 bases and J lost 2, with 13 bases in between. The CDR3 length is 14 residues. In DNA, the CDR3 is TGTGCCAGCAGGAAGGAGGACGGGAACTATGGCTACACCTTC. It encodes CASRKEDGNYGYTF.

The rearrangement joins TRBV11-2 to TRBJ2-3, with 7 bases identical to TRBD2. From germline, CDR1 is SGHAT and CDR2 FQNNGV. The J segment lost 1 base and the V segment lost 1 base, leaving 5 bases of the junction unmatched. The CDR3 contains 16 residues. CDR3 protein: CASSLGGGWGTDTQYF. CDR3 nucleotide sequence: TGTGCCAGCAGCTTAGGGGGGGGATGGGGCACAGATACGCAGTATTTT.

The gene calls are TRBV6-5 and TRBJ2-5, with D maybe TRBD2 (6 bases). Trimming removed 6 bases at V and 11 bases at J, with 16 bases between. The germline V gene encodes CDR1 MNHEY and CDR2 SVGAGI. This CDR3 contains 12 residues. The CDR3 DNA follows: TGTGCCAGCAGGACTGAAGGCGCGGGGCAGTACTTC. Encoded protein: CASRTEGAGQYF.

This chain uses TRBV5-1 with TRBJ2-7, with TRBD1 identical over 7 bases. J lost 2 bases, V lost 4 bases, and 3 bases had no gene match. The CDR3 loop spans 13 amino acids. Looked up from germline, CDR1 is SGHRS and CDR2 is YFSETQ. The CDR3 sequence is CASSPTGPYEQYF. CDR3 nucleotide sequence: TGCGCCAGCAGCCCGACAGGGCCCTACGAGCAGTACTTC.